The entry below gives a single T cell receptor (beta chain) sequence along with its context. Its specificity is unknown. Nashville, Tennessee was home to all donors, who were Caucasian adults. The data were obtained in a study of shared clonotypes between healthy human individuals. Ten immunoSEQ deep assay plates served to sequence unsorted PBMC DNA. Profiled with immunoSEQ multiplex PCR; TCRdb holds only in-frame clones, not every one. The repertoire has 550,000 to 600,000 clones, roughly 72% of them found once; the top ten carry about 11%. Study findings and constraints: Clonotype sharing among the donors was expected to vary with sequencing depth.

Sequencing used PBMCs. This receptor was obtained from a woman aged 35 to 49 in good health. Some clones in this sample may be carry-over from other donors' samples.

The CDR3 DNA sequence: TGTGCCTCGAAAAGCGACGGCGGAGGCACAGATACGCAGTATTTT. It specifies CASKSDGGGTDTQYF. The chain is built from TRBV30 and TRBJ2-3; no clear D. The V gene lost 7 bases and the J gene lost 1 base, with 18 bases spanning the gap. CDR3 length equals 15 residues. CDR1 and CDR2 (germline): GTSNPN, SVGIG (reference sequence).